These 15 T cell receptor beta chains were all obtained from the same sample, sequenced in a study of CD8 T cells in ankylosing spondylitis (dated by TCRdb to the late 2010s). The method was 5' RACE. Sequencing was carried out with an Illumina HiSeq 2500. TCRdb reworked the public reads: Q25 trimming with fastp, MiXCR clone assembly, productive beta chains retained. Entries that share a CDR3 protein sequence are merged under the most common genes and DNA. This sample gives fewer than 250,000 distinct CDR3 sequences in total; approximately 10% of them show up just once. The ten largest make up approximately 20% of the sample. The specimen was blood, either unsorted or a sorted T cell fraction (not recorded which). These receptors were obtained from a male donor with ankylosing spondylitis or in good health (not recorded which).

This clonotype was counted a few times. J is TRBJ1-5 and V is TRBV27; 9 bases agree with TRBD1. The CDR3 loop spans 14 amino acids. V lost 5 bases, J lost 6 bases, and 5 bases stayed unmatched. The V gene's germline CDR1 is MNHEY and CDR2 SMNVEV (reference sequence). The CDR3 nucleotides are TGTGCCAGCAGTCATGGGACAGGGATTCAGCCCCAGCATTTT. Encoded protein: CASSHGTGIQPQHF.

On this clonotype itself: A read error may produce the germline difference seen at one junction end. The rearrangement joins TRBV12-3 or TRBV12-4 to TRBJ2-2; a possible D gene is TRBD2 (6 bases). This CDR3 has 16 residues. The DNA of the CDR3 is TGTGCCTGCAGTCTTCGGCCACGGGGGAACACCGGGGAGCTGTTTTTC. Its translation is CACSLRPRGNTGELFF.

The table lists this clonotype with many counts. The gene calls are TRBV20-1 and TRBJ2-5, with D possibly being TRBD2 (5 bases). Germline V gives CDR1 DFQATT, CDR2 SNEGSKA (reference sequence). CDR3 length: 15 amino acids. Trimming shortened V by 6 bases and J by 0 bases, and 17 bases separated the two germline ends. Here the CDR3 DNA reads TGCAGTGCCCCCCCCTATCCGGACTACCAAGAGACCCAGTACTTC. Protein sequence: CSAPPYPDYQETQYF.

The gene calls are TRBV5-1 and TRBJ2-3; unclear D gene. The germline gives CDR1 SGHRS, CDR2 YFSETQ. The CDR3 consists of 14 residues. The ends were cut back, 0 bases at V and 2 bases at J, with 7 bases in the middle. DNA for the CDR3: TGCGCCAGCAGCTTGGAAGGGTTCACAGATACGCAGTATTTT. The encoded protein is CASSLEGFTDTQYF.

The table lists this clonotype with a few counts. This rearrangement joins TRBV6-1 to TRBJ2-6; D unresolved. Germline loops: CDR1 MNHNS, CDR2 SASEGT. V was cut by 7 bases and J by 0 bases, with 19 bases left in between. The CDR3 is 18 amino acids. The CDR3 loop reads CASTSALGRDSGANVLTF. The CDR3, as DNA: TGTGCCAGCACCTCCGCCCTGGGTCGCGACTCTGGGGCCAACGTCCTGACTTTC.

This clonotype was counted ten times or more. This chain joins TRBV6-1 and TRBJ1-1; 7 bases agree with TRBD1. Germline trimming cut 6 bases from V and 4 bases from J; bases unmatched to any gene: 8. Per the germline V gene, CDR1 is MNHNS and CDR2 is SASEGT. The CDR3 extends over 14 amino acids. The CDR3 sequence: CASRETGLVTEAFF. For the CDR3, the DNA is TGTGCCAGCAGGGAGACAGGGTTGGTCACTGAAGCTTTCTTT.

The chain uses TRBV5-1 and TRBJ1-1; D possibly corresponds to TRBD1 (6 bases). Trimming took 3 bases from V and 6 from J, leaving 15 bases between them. The CDR3 loop spans 14 amino acids. Germline CDR1 is SGHRS and CDR2 is YFSETQ. The CDR3 sequence is CASSSTEQGPEAFF. Here the CDR3 DNA reads TGCGCCAGCAGCTCGACGGAACAGGGTCCTGAAGCTTTCTTT.

In this sample, this clonotype turned up many times. The V and J genes are TRBV6-1 and TRBJ1-2; D is unresolved. Germline V lookup: CDR1 MNHNS, CDR2 SASEGT. Trimming cost V 3 bases and J 2 bases, with 16 bases left between them. The CDR3 is made up of 16 amino acids. DNA for the CDR3: TGTGCCAGCAGTGATATTCTCGGGGATCTCAACTATGGCTACACCTTC. Protein product: CASSDILGDLNYGYTF.

This clonotype was found many times. The rearrangement uses TRBV12-3 or TRBV12-4 and TRBJ1-2; D not certain. The CDR3 runs 14 residues. V lost 1 base and J lost 6, with 12 bases in between. The CDR3 protein is CASSLDNPTDGYTF. As DNA, the CDR3 is TGTGCCAGCAGTTTAGATAACCCCACTGATGGCTACACCTTC.

This clonotype occurred many times. The chain couples TRBV29-1 to TRBJ2-4; D is unresolved. Germline V lookup: CDR1 SQVTM, CDR2 ANQGSEA. Trimming removed 5 bases from V and 2 bases from J, with 10 bases in between. This CDR3 has 13 residues. The CDR3 sequence is CSVPAGTKNIQYF. CDR3 DNA sequence: TGCAGCGTTCCAGCAGGCACCAAAAACATTCAGTACTTC.

Of note for this clonotype: Relative to the germline gene, one junction end is altered; a read error may explain this. The V gene is TRBV20-1, the J gene TRBJ2-1; D may match TRBD1 or TRBD2 (6 bases each). The CDR3 sequence is 17 residues long. CDR1 DFQATT and CDR2 SNEGSKA come from the germline V gene (reference sequence). CDR3 DNA sequence: TGCTGTGCTAGAACTCCCCCGGAGGGGGGCAAGTACAATGAGCAGTTCTTC. This translates into CCARTPPEGGKYNEQFF.

There are many counts of this clonotype. This rearrangement joins TRBV5-1 to TRBJ2-1; TRBD2 matches at 12 bases. This CDR3 comprises 16 residues. The germline V gene encodes CDR1 SGHRS and CDR2 YFSETQ. The V segment lost 1 base and the J segment 7 bases; nucleotides outside the gene matches: 6. The CDR3 loop is CASSLRTSGAGNEQFF. DNA of the CDR3: TGCGCCAGCAGCTTGCGGACTAGCGGGGCGGGGAATGAGCAGTTCTTC.

This clonotype was recorded at least ten times. The V call is TRBV20-1, the J call TRBJ1-6; TRBD1 aligns across 7 bases. After removal of 0 bases from V and 9 bases from J, the junction contained 5 bases not matched to a gene. CDR3 size: 14 residues. CDR1 DFQATT and CDR2 SNEGSKA come from the germline V gene (reference sequence). The CDR3 protein is CSARDRGFGSPLHF. In nucleotides, the CDR3 is TGCAGTGCTAGAGACAGGGGGTTTGGTTCACCCCTCCACTTT.

This clonotype was observed a handful of times. V usage is TRBV5-1 and J usage is TRBJ2-1, with 10 bases identical to TRBD1. Trimming removed 0 bases from V and 6 bases from J; junction bases left unmatched: 6. The V gene's germline CDR1 is SGHRS and CDR2 YFSETQ. This CDR3 spans 16 amino acids. As DNA, the CDR3 is TGCGCCAGCAGCTTGGTAGGGGGGACAGGGGTCAATGAGCAGTTCTTC. Translated, it gives CASSLVGGTGVNEQFF.

In this sample, this clonotype turned up a few times. The DNA of the CDR3 is TGTGCCAGTAGTATCATAGGAGAATACAATGAGCAGTTCTTC. It is translated as CASSIIGEYNEQFF. This chain links TRBV19 with TRBJ2-1; D unclear. V lost 3 bases and J 4 bases, leaving 10 bases between the germline ends. The germline V gene encodes CDR1 LNHDA and CDR2 SQIVND (reference sequence). The CDR3 covers 14 residues.